The sequence of this TCR beta chain was determined in a study of blood T cell repertoires in COVID-19. Study information: Donors in the United States, Italy and Spain gave samples during acute or convalescent COVID-19. T cells, B-cell-depleted T cells, or PBMCs provided the cDNA or gDNA that served as material.

As processed by the authors: Amplification of reference gene primers provided the estimated nucleated cell counts. The repertoire was sequenced with immunoSEQ multiplex PCR; TCRdb's copy has only in-frame clones and lacks some. The V and J calls and clone size were taken over from that table, and D and trimming were inferred from the DNA. This table holds about 300,000 clones, about 90% found once. With 8 bases removed from V and 1 base from J, the gap between germline ends came to 9 bases. From germline, CDR1 is MDHEN and CDR2 SYDVKM. CDR3 length: 13 amino acids. This receptor was identified in a man aged 18 to 29 who had recovered from COVID-19. V is TRBV28 and J is TRBJ2-1; D unclear. The specimen sequenced was peripheral blood. The chain's CDR3 is CASSETSYNEQFF. In DNA, the CDR3 is TGTGCCAGCTCCGAGACATCCTACAATGAGCAGTTCTTC.